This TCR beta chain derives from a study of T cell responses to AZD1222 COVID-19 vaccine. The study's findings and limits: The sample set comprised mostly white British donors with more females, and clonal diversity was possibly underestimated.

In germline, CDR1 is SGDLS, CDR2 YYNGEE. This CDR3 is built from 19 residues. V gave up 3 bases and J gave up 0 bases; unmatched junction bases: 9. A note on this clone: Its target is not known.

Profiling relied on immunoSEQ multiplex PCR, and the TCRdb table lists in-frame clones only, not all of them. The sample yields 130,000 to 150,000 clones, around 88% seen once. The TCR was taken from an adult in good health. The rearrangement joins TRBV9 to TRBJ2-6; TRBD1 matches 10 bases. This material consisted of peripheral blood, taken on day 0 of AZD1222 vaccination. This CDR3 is CASSDPRDRGLSGANVLTF. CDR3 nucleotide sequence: TGTGCCAGCAGCGACCCCCGGGACAGGGGTCTCTCTGGGGCCAACGTCCTGACTTTC.